This T cell receptor beta chain was identified in a study of OX40 agonist ivuxolimab in advanced cancers. Data came from immunoSEQ multiplex PCR; TCRdb stores just in-frame clones and leaves some out. The sample comprises tens of thousands of clones, 85% to 90% of which are singletons, and just under 2% rests with the top ten. Germline assignment: CDR1 WNHNN and CDR2 SYGVQD (reference sequence). The V and J ends lost 6 bases and 5 bases respectively, with 13 bases between them. CDR3 length: 14 residues. The rearrangement uses TRBV10-1 and TRBJ2-2, with D perhaps TRBD2 (5 bases). The sample consisted of CD4+ or CD8+ T cells sorted from blood, taken in a trial of the OX40 agonist ivuxolimab. The sequence was obtained from an adult with an advanced solid tumor such as melanoma, head and neck, liver or kidney cancer. The CDR3 protein is CASRAGSETGELFF. The CDR3, as DNA: TGCGCCAGCAGGGCCGGTAGCGAGACCGGGGAGCTGTTTTTT.